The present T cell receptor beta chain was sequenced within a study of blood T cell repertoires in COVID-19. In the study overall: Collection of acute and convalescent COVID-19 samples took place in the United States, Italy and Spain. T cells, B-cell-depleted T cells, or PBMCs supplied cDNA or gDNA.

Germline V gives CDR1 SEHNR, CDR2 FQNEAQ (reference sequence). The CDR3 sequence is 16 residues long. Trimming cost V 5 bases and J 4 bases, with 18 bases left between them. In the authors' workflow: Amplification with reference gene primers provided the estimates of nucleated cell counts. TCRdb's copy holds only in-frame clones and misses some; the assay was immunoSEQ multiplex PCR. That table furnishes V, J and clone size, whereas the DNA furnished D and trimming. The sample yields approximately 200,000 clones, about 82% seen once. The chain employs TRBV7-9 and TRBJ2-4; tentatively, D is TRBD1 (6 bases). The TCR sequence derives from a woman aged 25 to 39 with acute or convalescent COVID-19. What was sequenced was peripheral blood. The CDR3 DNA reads TGTGCCAGCAGCGTCCCTCAAGGACAGATAAAAAACATTCAGTACTTC. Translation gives CASSVPQGQIKNIQYF.